A single sample is the source of the 6 T cell receptor beta chains below, sequenced in a study of CD8 T cells in ankylosing spondylitis. One entry per CDR3 protein results from TCRdb running MiXCR on the 5' RACE reads. The sample records about 270,000 distinct CDR3 sequences, approximately 30% being singletons. Material for sequencing was blood, either unsorted or a sorted T cell fraction (not recorded which). The receptors were gathered from a male donor with ankylosing spondylitis or in good health (not recorded which).

The chain couples TRBV12-3 or TRBV12-4 to TRBJ2-5; TRBD2 aligns across 10 bases. V shed 2 bases, J shed 5 bases, and the junction held 8 bases outside the gene matches. CDR3 length equals 16 residues. CDR3 sequence (DNA): TGTGCCAGCAGTTTATTAAGCGGGGGGGCGATGGAGACCCAGTACTTC. It is translated as CASSLLSGGAMETQYF.

V and J are TRBV20-1 and TRBJ2-3; TRBD2 might be the D (6 bases). V was trimmed by 1 base and J by 2 bases, leaving 13 bases between them. CDR1 is DFQATT and CDR2 is SNEGSKA in the germline V gene (reference sequence). The CDR3 length is 15 residues. CDR3: CSARVAGSNTDTQYF. For the CDR3, the DNA is TGCAGTGCTAGAGTGGCGGGGAGTAACACAGATACGCAGTATTTT.

The rearrangement links TRBV10-3 to TRBJ2-7, with 8 bases fitting TRBD1. Trimming took 6 bases from V and 7 from J; bases not matched to a gene: 2. The CDR3 covers 11 residues. CDR1 and CDR2 from the germline V gene are ENHRY and SYGVKD. The CDR3 spells CAIRDRGEQYF. CDR3 bases: TGTGCCATCAGAGACAGGGGTGAGCAGTACTTC.

Details on this clonotype: At one end, the junction sequence differs from germline, possibly due to a read error. The rearrangement links TRBV7-7 to TRBJ1-1, with D uncertain. The CDR3 covers 13 residues. The germline gives CDR1 SSHAT, CDR2 FNYEAQ (reference sequence). CDR3 residues: CASSDGKNTEAFF. The CDR3 nucleotides are TGTGCTAGCAGCGACGGGAAGAACACTGAAGCTTTCTTT.

The chain carries TRBV12-3 or TRBV12-4 and TRBJ2-3; D is uncertain. V lost 5 bases, J lost 10 bases, and 13 bases lay in between. The CDR3 consists of 12 residues. CDR3 nucleotide sequence: TGTGCCAGCAGTACCGGCGGTGGGGCGCAGTATTTT. Its translation: CASSTGGGAQYF.

The V gene is TRBV27, the J gene TRBJ2-5; tentatively, D is TRBD1 (6 bases). The CDR3 has 14 residues. The germline V and J ends were trimmed by 6 bases and 2 bases, with 13 bases remaining between them. Looked up from germline, CDR1 is MNHEY and CDR2 is SMNVEV (reference sequence). The CDR3 reads CASRTWGLQETQYF. CDR3 DNA sequence: TGTGCCAGCAGAACGTGGGGGCTACAAGAGACCCAGTACTTC.